These 22 T cell receptor beta chains originate from one sample sequenced in a study of shared clonotypes between healthy human individuals. Profiled with immunoSEQ multiplex PCR; TCRdb holds only in-frame clones, not every one. The sample has just over 2,000,000 clones, 95% seen once. The sequenced sample was naive CD4+ T cells sorted from blood. Subset meaning: CD45RA+ positively selected. Receptors were obtained from a man between 18 and 35 years old in good health.

This clone was detected only once. The chain couples TRBV7-9 to TRBJ2-2; D gene uncertain. In germline, CDR1 is SEHNR, CDR2 FQNEAQ (reference sequence). The V end was cut by 1 base, the J end by 4 bases, with 13 bases between. The CDR3 spans 16 residues. The CDR3 is CASSLERPTSTGELFF. CDR3 coding DNA: TGTGCCAGCAGCTTAGAACGCCCCACAAGCACCGGGGAGCTGTTTTTT.

The gene calls are TRBV7-2 and TRBJ1-5; D remains ambiguous. The CDR3 totals 15 residues. V shed 5 bases and J shed 0 bases, with 11 bases lying between them. The germline CDR1 and CDR2 sequences are SGHTA and FQGNSA. The CDR3 coding sequence is TGTGCCAGCAGCATTAGTAGGGATAGCAATCAGCCCCAGCATTTT. Translation gives CASSISRDSNQPQHF. Looking up the rest from reference TRBV7-2 and TRBJ1-5 gives the full variable domain: GAGVSQSPSNKVTEKGKDVELRCDPISGHTALYWYRQSLGQGLEFLIYFQGNSAPDKSGLPSDRFSAERTGGSVSTLTIQRTQQEDSAVYLCASSISRDSNQPQHFGDGTRLSIL.

The rearrangement links TRBV25-1 to TRBJ2-5; D is perhaps TRBD1 (5 bases). CDR1 is MGHDK and CDR2 is SYGVNS in the germline V gene. This CDR3 has 13 amino acids. Trimming stripped 1 base from V and 7 bases from J, with 10 bases between. The CDR3 nucleotides read TGTGCCAGCAGTGAATCAGGGCAGGGGACCCAGTACTTC. Translated: CASSESGQGTQYF. Supplemented by reference TRBV25-1 and TRBJ2-5, the full variable domain reads EADIYQTPRYLVIGTGKKITLECSQTMGHDKMYWYQQDPGMELHLIHYSYGVNSTEKGDLSSESTVSRIRTEHFPLTLESARPSHTSQYLCASSESGQGTQYFGPGTRLLVL.

In the case of this clone: This same CDR3 is encoded by further DNA sequences in the sample. V is TRBV18 and J is TRBJ2-2, with D perhaps matching TRBD1 (6 bases). V lost 0 bases to trimming and J lost 2 bases, with 10 bases between them. CDR1 and CDR2 (germline): KGHSH, LQKENI. The CDR3 is 16 amino acids. In DNA, the CDR3 is TGTGCCAGCTCACCACCGGGGGCCACTAACACCGGGGAGCTGTTTTTT. This gives the protein CASSPPGATNTGELFF.

The chain is built from TRBV6-1 and TRBJ2-7; D ambiguous. The CDR3 totals 14 residues. The V gene lost 5 bases and the J gene lost 3 bases, with 14 bases spanning the gap. The germline CDR1 and CDR2 sequences are MNHNS and SASEGT. The DNA for the CDR3 is TGTGCCAGCAGTTCCCTGGCTCTGGGCTACGAGCAGTACTTC. It specifies CASSSLALGYEQYF.

The gene calls are TRBV28 and TRBJ1-2; 10 bases are a match to TRBD1. V shed 7 bases and J 6 bases; nucleotides not matched to a gene: 14. Germline V lookup: CDR1 MDHEN, CDR2 SYDVKM. CDR3 size: 16 residues. DNA of the CDR3: TGTGCCAGCAACCTACTACGGGGACAGGGGCGAAATGGCTACACCTTC. This sequence encodes CASNLLRGQGRNGYTF.

Comment on this clone: The sample carries other DNA sequences with the same CDR3. The chain joins TRBV5-1 to TRBJ1-3, with D hard to call. V lost 0 bases to trimming and J lost 4 bases, with 8 bases between them. Looked up from germline, CDR1 is SGHRS and CDR2 is YFSETQ. This CDR3 comprises 14 residues. The chain's CDR3 is CASSLGQVGNTIYF. For the CDR3, the DNA is TGCGCCAGCAGCTTGGGGCAGGTCGGAAACACCATATATTTT. Full variable domain (outside the CDR3, taken from reference TRBV5-1 and TRBJ1-3): KAGVTQTPRYLIKTRGQQVTLSCSPISGHRSVSWYQQTPGQGLQFLFEYFSETQRNKGNFPGRFSGRQFSNSRSEMNVSTLELGDSALYLCASSLGQVGNTIYFGEGSWLTVV.

The genes are TRBV28 and TRBJ1-1; D gene unclear. Trimming cost V 3 bases and J 4 bases, with 9 bases left between them. CDR1 is MDHEN and CDR2 is SYDVKM in the germline V gene. The CDR3 extends over 13 amino acids. CDR3 DNA sequence: TGTGCCAGCAGTTTCCAGCAGACCACTGAAGCTTTCTTT. It yields the protein CASSFQQTTEAFF. The full variable domain, its missing parts supplied by reference TRBV28 and TRBJ1-1, is DVKVTQSSRYLVKRTGEKVFLECVQDMDHENMFWYRQDPGLGLRLIYFSYDVKMKEKGDIPEGYSVSREKKERFSLILESASTNQTSMYLCASSFQQTTEAFFGQGTRLTVV.

CDR3 sequence (DNA): TGTGCCAGCAGCTTTATGGCTAGCGGCACAGATACGCAGTATTTT. Its protein product is CASSFMASGTDTQYF. The V call is TRBV5-6, the J call TRBJ2-3, with D tentatively TRBD2 (6 bases). Germline CDR1 is SGHDT and CDR2 is YYEEEE. The CDR3 covers 15 residues. Between the trimmed V and J ends, which lost 2 bases and 1 base, there was a span of 11 bases.

In nucleotides, the CDR3 is TGTGCCAGCAGCCCACTAGCGGGAGGAACGGGGAATGAGCAGTTCTTC. Its protein is CASSPLAGGTGNEQFF. The rearrangement uses TRBV7-6 and TRBJ2-1; 12 bases are a match to TRBD2. The V and J ends lost 5 bases and 7 bases, in that order; junction bases with no gene match: 9. CDR1 is SGHVS and CDR2 is FNYEAQ in the germline V gene. The CDR3 is made up of 16 amino acids.

CDR3 in DNA: TGCGCCAGCAGCACCGGACAGTTTACCTCCTACAATGAGCAGTTCTTC. It specifies CASSTGQFTSYNEQFF. The chain carries TRBV5-1 and TRBJ2-1; TRBD1 is a possible D gene (6 bases). Trimming took 4 bases from V and 0 from J, leaving 14 bases between them. The CDR3 is made up of 16 amino acids. Per germline, CDR1 SGHRS and CDR2 YFSETQ.

The chain employs TRBV4-1 and TRBJ2-7, with TRBD2 matching over 10 bases. CDR3 size: 15 residues. The trim removed 1 base at V and 1 base at J, leaving 1 base unmatched. Germline-derived CDR1 and CDR2 are MGHRA and YSYEKL. The CDR3 reads CASSQASGGSYEQYF. CDR3 DNA: TGCGCCAGCAGCCAAGCTAGCGGGGGATCCTACGAGCAGTACTTC.

The chain couples TRBV7-9 to TRBJ2-1; 10 positions match TRBD1. The J segment lost 9 bases and the V segment lost 1 base, leaving 6 bases of the junction unmatched. CDR3 length: 15 amino acids. Germline values: CDR1 SEHNR, CDR2 FQNEAQ (reference sequence). The CDR3 sequence is CASSLVDRGLGEQFF. CDR3 DNA: TGTGCCAGCAGCTTAGTTGACAGGGGGCTCGGTGAGCAGTTCTTC.

The rearrangement uses TRBV4-1 and TRBJ2-1; 11 bases are a match to TRBD2. This CDR3 comprises 16 residues. V gave up 5 bases and J gave up 8 bases; unmatched junction bases: 11. Germline V lookup: CDR1 MGHRA, CDR2 YSYEKL. Written as DNA, the CDR3 is TGCGCCAGCAGCTTCAGGACTAGCGGGTGGAGGGATGAGCAGTTCTTC. Its translation: CASSFRTSGWRDEQFF.

The V call is TRBV18, the J call TRBJ1-2; D uncertain. V was pared by 1 base and J by 6 bases, with 15 bases between. Germline CDR1 KGHSH, CDR2 LQKENI. There are 15 residues in the CDR3. CDR3 in amino acids: CASSPLMGPRDGYTF. The CDR3 DNA sequence: TGTGCCAGCTCACCACTCATGGGTCCTCGAGATGGCTACACCTTC.

A word on this clone: The sample holds other DNA sequences that translate to the same CDR3. The chain recombines TRBV6-6 with TRBJ2-3; unclear D gene. With 0 bases removed from V and 6 bases from J, the gap between germline ends came to 4 bases. The CDR3 loop spans 12 amino acids. CDR1 is MNHNY and CDR2 is SVGAGI in the germline V gene (reference sequence). The CDR3 protein is CASSYSGDTQYF. CDR3 DNA sequence: TGTGCCAGCAGTTACTCGGGTGATACGCAGTATTTT.

The chain uses TRBV6-5 and TRBJ2-1; no firm D call. Germline CDR1 is MNHEY and CDR2 is SVGAGI. This CDR3 is built from 14 residues. The V end lost 3 bases, the J end lost 2 bases, and 8 bases lay between the germline ends. The CDR3 reads CASSYGLPYNEQFF. The CDR3 nucleotides are TGTGCCAGCAGTTATGGGCTGCCCTACAATGAGCAGTTCTTC.

The chain couples TRBV6-1 to TRBJ2-5; the D gene is possibly TRBD1 (5 bases). V gave up 4 bases and J gave up 6 bases, with 18 bases separating them. Germline V gene sequence: CDR1 MNHNS, CDR2 SASEGT. The CDR3 is 15 residues long. CDR3 nucleotides: TGTGCCAGCAGTGGGGGCCCTCTTCTGGGAAAGACCCAGTACTTC. Translation gives CASSGGPLLGKTQYF.

This clone was counted once. V usage is TRBV7-5 and J usage is TRBJ2-1; no DNA check was done on the table's D call, TRBD1. TRBV7-5 is listed as a pseudogene. This CDR3 is built from 14 residues. The CDR3 DNA reads TGTGCCACAAACAGGGGCCTCCCCCACAATGAGCAGTTCTTC. Its protein is CATNRGLPHNEQFF.

This chain connects TRBV2 to TRBJ1-2; no clear D. V gave up 6 bases and J gave up 1 base, with 12 bases separating them. Germline CDR1 reads SNHLY; CDR2 reads FYNNEI. This CDR3 spans 14 amino acids. This chain's CDR3 is CASSETDINYGYTF. CDR3 DNA sequence: TGTGCCAGCAGCGAAACAGATATTAACTATGGCTACACCTTC.

For this clone: The same CDR3 is also encoded by other DNA sequences in this sample. V gene TRBV30 combines with J gene TRBJ2-7; D is unresolved. V dropped 4 bases and J dropped 0 bases, with 4 bases sitting between them. Per germline, CDR1 GTSNPN and CDR2 SVGIG (reference sequence). The CDR3 has 11 residues. CDR3 nucleotide sequence: TGTGCCTGGAAGAGCTCCTACGAGCAGTACTTC. This translates into CAWKSSYEQYF.

Turning to this clone: Other DNA sequences of this sample code for an identical CDR3. This chain connects TRBV5-1 to TRBJ2-1; D gene ambiguous. V dropped 3 bases and J dropped 4 bases, with 8 bases sitting between them. Germline V gives CDR1 SGHRS, CDR2 YFSETQ. This CDR3 region has 13 residues. In nucleotides, the CDR3 is TGCGCCAGCAGCTCCGACTTGTACAATGAGCAGTTCTTC. This translates into CASSSDLYNEQFF. Full variable domain (missing parts from reference TRBV5-1 and TRBJ2-1): KAGVTQTPRYLIKTRGQQVTLSCSPISGHRSVSWYQQTPGQGLQFLFEYFSETQRNKGNFPGRFSGRQFSNSRSEMNVSTLELGDSALYLCASSSDLYNEQFFGPGTRLTVL.